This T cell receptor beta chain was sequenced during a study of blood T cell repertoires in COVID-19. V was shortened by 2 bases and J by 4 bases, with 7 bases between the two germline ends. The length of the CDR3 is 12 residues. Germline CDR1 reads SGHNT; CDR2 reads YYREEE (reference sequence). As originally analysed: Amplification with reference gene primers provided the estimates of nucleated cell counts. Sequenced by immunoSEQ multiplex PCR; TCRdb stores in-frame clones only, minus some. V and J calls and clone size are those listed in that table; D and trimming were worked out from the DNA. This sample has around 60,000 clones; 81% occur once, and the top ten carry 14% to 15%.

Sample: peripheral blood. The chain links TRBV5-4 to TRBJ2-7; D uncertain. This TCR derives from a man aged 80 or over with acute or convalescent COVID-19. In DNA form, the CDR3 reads TGTGCCAGCAGCTTAAACAGTTACGAGCAGTACTTC. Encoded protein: CASSLNSYEQYF.